This entry lists 18 T cell receptor beta chains sequenced from one sample in a study of T-cell memory formation after mild COVID-19 (dated by TCRdb to 2020 to 2022). The library came from 5' RACE. Reads for this sample came from an Illumina NovaSeq 6000. Using fastp at Q25 and MiXCR, TCRdb reprocessed the public reads and kept productive beta chains. Every distinct CDR3 protein forms one entry, paired with its most common genes and DNA. The sample table holds more than 250,000 distinct CDR3 sequences, of which 16% were seen once. Together, the top ten hold roughly a fifth of the sample. The sequencing sample was made of PBMCs or a T cell subset sorted from them (not recorded which). These receptors were taken from a man aged 18 to 29 who had mild COVID-19 (a few samples of this study predate the infection). The sample titles of this study are shuffled in the database, so cell type and time point are left out; the donor was told from shared clones.

This sequence joins TRBV12-3 or TRBV12-4 and TRBJ2-1, with D perhaps TRBD2 (5 bases). The CDR3 is 11 amino acids. Trimming pared 11 bases from V and 3 bases from J, leaving 8 bases between. This chain's CDR3 is CAVTSYNEQFF. The CDR3 coding sequence is TGTGCCGTCACTAGCTACAATGAGCAGTTCTTC.

This clonotype was recorded a few times. V usage is TRBV5-1 and J usage is TRBJ2-7; no firm D call. This CDR3 is built from 12 residues. Germline-derived CDR1 and CDR2 are SGHRS and YFSETQ. V was shortened by 3 bases and J by 6 bases, with 10 bases between the two germline ends. The CDR3 spells CASSSVGFEQYF. CDR3 coding DNA: TGCGCCAGCAGCTCCGTGGGGTTCGAGCAGTACTTC.

This clonotype was observed many times. The rearrangement links TRBV5-1 to TRBJ2-5; no firm D call. Germline V lookup: CDR1 SGHRS, CDR2 YFSETQ. Trimming removed 4 bases from V and 0 bases from J, with 10 bases in between. The CDR3 consists of 14 residues. As DNA, the CDR3 is TGCGCCAGCAGCCTACATGGTAACCAAGAGACCCAGTACTTC. Protein sequence: CASSLHGNQETQYF.

The chain couples TRBV9 to TRBJ2-7; D is perhaps TRBD2 (5 bases). Trimming removed 3 bases at V and 0 bases at J, with 7 bases between. The CDR3 runs 13 residues. Per germline, CDR1 SGDLS and CDR2 YYNGEE. In DNA, the CDR3 is TGTGCCAGCAGCGGAGGGTACTCCTACGAGCAGTACTTC. Protein sequence: CASSGGYSYEQYF.

This clonotype was detected many times. This chain joins TRBV27 and TRBJ1-5, with D hard to call. The CDR3 totals 14 residues. Germline CDR1 and CDR2: MNHEY and SMNVEV (reference sequence). Trimming took off 5 bases at V and 2 bases at J, with 10 bases between the two ends. The CDR3 nucleotides read TGTGCCAGCAGTCGAACTTCTGGCAATCAGCCCCAGCATTTT. Residues: CASSRTSGNQPQHF.

The chain couples TRBV10-2 to TRBJ2-7; D possibly uses TRBD1 or TRBD2 (5 bases each). Germline V gene lookup returns CDR1 WSHSY and CDR2 SAAADI. The CDR3 loop spans 15 amino acids. V lost 10 bases, J lost 0 bases, and 19 bases lay in between. CDR3 in DNA: TGCGCCACCCCAGCGAGGGGCCAACCCTCCTACGAGCAGTACGTC. Translated, it gives CATPARGQPSYEQYV.

This rearrangement joins TRBV12-3 or TRBV12-4 to TRBJ2-5; TRBD1 aligns across 8 bases. CDR3 size: 14 residues. The V gene end was trimmed by 5 bases and the J gene end by 5 bases; junction bases not matched to a gene: 7. The CDR3 spells CASSPTGVGETQYF. The CDR3 bases are TGTGCCAGCAGTCCGACAGGGGTAGGGGAGACCCAGTACTTC.

This clonotype showed up just a few times. The genes are TRBV14 and TRBJ2-3, with no clear D. Germline lookup yields CDR1 SGHDN and CDR2 FVKESK. With 6 bases removed from V and 2 bases from J, the gap between germline ends came to 15 bases. This CDR3 is 15 amino acids long. The CDR3, as DNA: TGTGCCAGCAGAAAAGGTGGTAGCATCACAGATACGCAGTATTTT. As protein: CASRKGGSITDTQYF.

This clonotype showed up just a few times. This chain links TRBV6-6 with TRBJ2-7; the match to TRBD2 covers 13 bases. There are 16 residues in the CDR3. Germline CDR1 reads MNHNY; CDR2 reads SVGAGI (reference sequence). The ends lost 2 bases at V and 2 bases at J; junction bases unmatched: 3. The CDR3 region is CASSYGTSGVPYEQYF. CDR3 coding DNA: TGTGCCAGCAGTTACGGGACTAGCGGGGTCCCCTACGAGCAGTACTTC.

This chain connects TRBV6-5 to TRBJ2-2, with D uncertain. V was pared by 2 bases and J by 3 bases, with 7 bases between. Germline V gene data show CDR1 as MNHEY and CDR2 as SVGAGI. The CDR3 is 14 amino acids. CDR3 amino acids: CASSYVRDTGELFF. In nucleotides, the CDR3 is TGTGCCAGCAGTTACGTCCGGGACACCGGGGAGCTGTTTTTT.

The CDR3 region has the DNA TGTGCCAGCTCACCACCGAGCGAAAAGGTTAAGGGCTACACCTTC. This sequence encodes CASSPPSEKVKGYTF. The chain links TRBV18 to TRBJ1-2; no definite D call. V shed 0 bases and J shed 8 bases, with 16 bases lying between them. This CDR3 has 15 amino acids. Germline V CDR1 and CDR2: KGHSH, LQKENI. Full variable domain (rest looked up from reference TRBV18 and TRBJ1-2): NAGVMQNPRHLVRRRGQEARLRCSPMKGHSHVYWYRQLPEEGLKFMVYLQKENIIDESGMPKERFSAEFPKEGPSILRIQQVVRGDSAAYFCASSPPSEKVKGYTFGSGTRLTVV.

The chain joins TRBV7-2 to TRBJ2-1; TRBD1 matches at 10 bases. Germline-derived CDR1 and CDR2 are SGHTA and FQGNSA. The V and J ends lost 4 bases and 7 bases, in that order; junction bases with no gene match: 7. There are 15 residues in the CDR3. CDR3 loop: CASSSDRGLMNEQFF. In nucleotides, the CDR3 is TGTGCCAGCAGCTCCGACAGGGGGCTAATGAATGAGCAGTTCTTC.

This clonotype was observed once. The rearrangement links TRBV10-3 to TRBJ1-1; unclear D gene. V dropped 7 bases and J dropped 0 bases, with 12 bases sitting between them. From germline, CDR1 is ENHRY and CDR2 SYGVKD. The CDR3 is 14 amino acids. CDR3 amino acids: CAIMECGLNTEAFF. The CDR3 region has the DNA TGTGCCATCATGGAATGTGGGCTGAACACTGAAGCTTTCTTT.

This clonotype was picked up a small number of times. This sequence joins TRBV6-1 and TRBJ1-4; 11 bases align to TRBD1. The J segment lost 7 bases and the V segment lost 6 bases, leaving 7 bases of the junction unmatched. There are 15 residues in the CDR3. Germline-derived CDR1 and CDR2 are MNHNS and SASEGT. CDR3 region: CASRGWGQGGEKLFF. Here the CDR3 DNA reads TGTGCCAGCAGGGGATGGGGACAGGGGGGTGAAAAACTGTTTTTT.

The table lists this clonotype with a few counts. This chain joins TRBV20-1 and TRBJ2-5, with 15 bases aligning to TRBD2. V lost 6 bases and J lost 7; bases outside the gene matches: 12. CDR3 length: 16 residues. Germline loops: CDR1 DFQATT, CDR2 SNEGSKA (reference sequence). This CDR3 reads CSAPPRTSGGAGTQYF. The CDR3 nucleotides read TGCAGTGCCCCCCCCCGGACTAGCGGGGGGGCTGGGACCCAGTACTTC.

Worth noting for this clonotype: The junction shows a germline mismatch at one end, possibly a read error. J is TRBJ1-1 and V is TRBV4-3; a weak D match, TRBD1 (5 bases). Looked up from germline, CDR1 is LGHNA and CDR2 is YSLEER. This CDR3 has 16 amino acids. The CDR3 sequence is CASSPIRGAPNSEAFF. CDR3 nucleotide sequence: TGCGCCAGCAGCCCAATCCGCGGGGCCCCGAACTCTGAAGCTTTCTTT.

The chain employs TRBV19 and TRBJ1-1, with D possibly TRBD1 on 6 matching bases. Deletions cut 2 bases from V and 10 bases from J, with 14 bases between. Germline V gene data show CDR1 as LNHDA and CDR2 as SQIVND (reference sequence). The CDR3 has 13 amino acids. The chain's CDR3 is CASSIKGESGAFF. CDR3 bases: TGTGCCAGTAGTATAAAGGGGGAATCGGGAGCTTTCTTT.

This clonotype has ten or more counts. This chain links TRBV5-1 with TRBJ2-3; 9 bases are a match to TRBD2. The CDR3 has 16 amino acids. J gave up 2 bases and V 0 bases, and 4 bases lay outside the gene matches. Germline CDR1 and CDR2: SGHRS and YFSETQ. The CDR3 here is CASSLAVAGDTDTQYF. The CDR3 coding sequence is TGCGCCAGCAGCTTGGCAGTAGCGGGGGACACAGATACGCAGTATTTT.